Listed here are 3 T cell receptor beta chains from one sample, sequenced in a study of early T cells in non-severe SARS-CoV-2 infection. TCRdb reprocessed the 5' RACE reads via MiXCR and lists one record per CDR3 protein. The repertoire holds tens of thousands of distinct CDR3 sequences, with about 5.8% as singletons. Sequencing was carried out using whole blood. These receptors came from an adult who was a healthcare worker with PCR-confirmed SARS-CoV-2 infection or an uninfected control (not recorded which).

By frequency in the sample, this clonotype is medium-sized. The chain uses TRBV10-3 and TRBJ2-1; 11 nucleotides agree with TRBD1. This CDR3 region has 14 residues. V was clipped by 6 bases and J by 10 bases; unmatched bases: 8. Germline CDR1 is ENHRY and CDR2 is SYGVKD. The CDR3 loop reads CAIRTGQGAREQFF. CDR3 DNA sequence: TGTGCCATCAGGACTGGACAGGGGGCACGAGAGCAGTTCTTC.

This clonotype appeared many times. V and J are TRBV4-1 and TRBJ1-5; D remains ambiguous. CDR1 and CDR2 from the germline V gene are MGHRA and YSYEKL. The V end lost 0 bases, the J end lost 2 bases, and 14 bases lay between the germline ends. The CDR3 totals 17 residues. This chain's CDR3 is CASSQDGSFGGNQPQHF. The CDR3 DNA is TGCGCCAGCAGCCAAGACGGGTCTTTCGGAGGCAATCAGCCCCAGCATTTT.

This clonotype appeared many times. The V and J genes are TRBV19 and TRBJ2-1; D possibly uses TRBD1 or TRBD2 (5 bases each). The germline gives CDR1 LNHDA, CDR2 SQIVND (reference sequence). Trimming pared 6 bases from V and 7 bases from J, leaving 19 bases between. This CDR3 spans 15 amino acids. The CDR3 nucleotides read TGTGCCAGTAGCACTGGGCCTAGTTGGGGGAATGAGCAGTTCTTC. Residues: CASSTGPSWGNEQFF.